This T cell receptor beta chain was recovered during a study of regulatory T cells in long-lasting Graves disease. This clonotype was recorded at least ten times. Noted time point: newly diagnosed GD, antithyroid drugs for less than 3 months. Extracted PBMC RNA gave rise to the TCR library. Arm-PCR with iRepertoire HTBI primers amplified the CDR3 regions for these TCR beta libraries. TCRdb reprocessed the multiplex PCR reads with MiXCR, giving one entry per CDR3 protein. This sample carries a few hundred thousand distinct CDR3 sequences, 15% of them seen once, and the ten largest clones take roughly 7.7%. CDR1 is MNHEY, CDR2 SMNVEV, per germline (reference sequence). The CDR3 sequence is 16 residues long. With 2 bases clipped from V and 9 bases from J, the junction kept 10 bases outside the gene matches. These data were also reused for a study on T cells in Graves' hyperthyroidism and ophthalmopathy. That source adds: The study used the HTBI primer set for a first-round RT-PCR of the TCR CDR3.

The sample here was peripheral blood mononuclear cells (PBMCs), taken at new diagnosis, from a patient treated with antithyroid drugs. The V call is TRBV27, the J call TRBJ2-1, with TRBD2 matching over 10 bases. This receptor was taken from a woman in her 40s with Graves disease. The CDR3 loop reads CASSLVGTSERGEQFF. As DNA, the CDR3 is TGTGCCAGCAGTTTAGTGGGGACTAGCGAAAGAGGTGAGCAGTTCTTC.